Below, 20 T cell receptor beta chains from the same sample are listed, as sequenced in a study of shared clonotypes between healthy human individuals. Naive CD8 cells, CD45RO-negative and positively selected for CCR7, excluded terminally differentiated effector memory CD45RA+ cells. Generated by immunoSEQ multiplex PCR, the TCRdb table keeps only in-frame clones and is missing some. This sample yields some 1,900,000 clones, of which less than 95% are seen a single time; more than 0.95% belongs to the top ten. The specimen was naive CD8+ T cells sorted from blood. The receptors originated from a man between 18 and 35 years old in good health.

Written as DNA, the CDR3 is TGTGCCATCTCCACCTCAGGGGCCAGCTCCTACGAGCAGTACTTC. It translates to CAISTSGASSYEQYF. The gene calls are TRBV10-3 and TRBJ2-7, with TRBD1 as a possible D gene (6 bases). Trimming removed 8 bases at V and 0 bases at J, with 17 bases between. The germline V gene has CDR1 ENHRY and CDR2 SYGVKD. This CDR3 spans 15 amino acids.

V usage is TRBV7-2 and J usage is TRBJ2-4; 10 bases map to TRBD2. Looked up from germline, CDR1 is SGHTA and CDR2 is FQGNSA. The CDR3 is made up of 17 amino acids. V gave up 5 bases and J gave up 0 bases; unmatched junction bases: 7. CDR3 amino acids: CASSPKLAGVAKNIQYF. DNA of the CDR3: TGTGCCAGCAGCCCGAAGCTAGCGGGAGTAGCCAAAAACATTCAGTACTTC.

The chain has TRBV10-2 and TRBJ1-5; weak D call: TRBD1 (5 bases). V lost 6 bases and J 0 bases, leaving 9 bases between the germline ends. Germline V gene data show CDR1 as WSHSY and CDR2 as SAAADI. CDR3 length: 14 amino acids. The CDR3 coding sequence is TGCGCCAGCAGCCAGACAGATAGCAATCAGCCCCAGCATTTT. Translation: CASSQTDSNQPQHF.

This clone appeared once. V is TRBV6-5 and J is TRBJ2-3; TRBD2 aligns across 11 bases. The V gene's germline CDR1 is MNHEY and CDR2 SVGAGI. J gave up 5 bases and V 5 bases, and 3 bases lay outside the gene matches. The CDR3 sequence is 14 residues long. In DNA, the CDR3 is TGTGCCAGCAGTCTAGCGGGGGGCAGAGATACGCAGTATTTT. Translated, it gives CASSLAGGRDTQYF.

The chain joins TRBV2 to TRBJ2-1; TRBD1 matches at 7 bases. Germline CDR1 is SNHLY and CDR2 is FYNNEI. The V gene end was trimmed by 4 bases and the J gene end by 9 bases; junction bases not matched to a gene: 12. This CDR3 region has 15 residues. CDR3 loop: CASSGPQGLRGEQFF. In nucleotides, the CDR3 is TGTGCCAGCAGTGGTCCACAGGGGCTTCGAGGTGAGCAGTTCTTC.

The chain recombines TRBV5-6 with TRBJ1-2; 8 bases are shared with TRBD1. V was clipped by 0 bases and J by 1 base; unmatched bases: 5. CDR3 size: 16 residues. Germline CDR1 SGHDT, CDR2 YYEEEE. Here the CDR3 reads CASSLEGQENNYGYTF. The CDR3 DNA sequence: TGTGCCAGCAGCTTGGAGGGACAGGAAAATAACTATGGCTACACCTTC.

The CDR3 bases are TGTGCCAGCAGCTTAGACAGAGAGCTGCCCCAAGAGACCCAGTACTTC. Translation: CASSLDRELPQETQYF. The chain recombines TRBV7-9 with TRBJ2-5, with unresolved D. The V end was cut by 1 base, the J end by 1 base, with 13 bases between. CDR3 length: 16 amino acids. Per the germline V gene, CDR1 is SEHNR and CDR2 is FQNEAQ (reference sequence).

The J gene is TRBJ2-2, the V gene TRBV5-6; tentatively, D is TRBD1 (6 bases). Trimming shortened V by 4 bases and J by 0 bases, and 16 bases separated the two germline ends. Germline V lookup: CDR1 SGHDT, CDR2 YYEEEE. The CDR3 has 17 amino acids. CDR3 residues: CASSRWTVLTNTGELFF. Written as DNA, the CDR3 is TGTGCCAGCAGCCGGTGGACAGTTCTAACGAACACCGGGGAGCTGTTTTTT.

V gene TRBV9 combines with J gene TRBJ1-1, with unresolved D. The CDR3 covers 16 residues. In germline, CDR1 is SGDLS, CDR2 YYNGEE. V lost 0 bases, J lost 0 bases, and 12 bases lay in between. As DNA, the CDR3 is TGTGCCAGCAGCGTAGCTACAGCAACATTGAACACTGAAGCTTTCTTT. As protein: CASSVATATLNTEAFF.

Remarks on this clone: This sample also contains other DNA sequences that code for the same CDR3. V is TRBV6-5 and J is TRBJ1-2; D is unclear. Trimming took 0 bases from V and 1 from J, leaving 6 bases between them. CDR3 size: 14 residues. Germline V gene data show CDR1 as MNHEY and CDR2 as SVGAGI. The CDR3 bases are TGTGCCAGCAGTTACTCTCTGGGTAACTATGGCTACACCTTC. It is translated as CASSYSLGNYGYTF.

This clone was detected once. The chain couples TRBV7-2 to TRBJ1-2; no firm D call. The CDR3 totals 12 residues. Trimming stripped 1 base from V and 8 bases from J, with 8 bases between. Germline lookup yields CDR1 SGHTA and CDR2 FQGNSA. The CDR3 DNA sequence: TGTGCCAGCAGCTTAGGAATCGGCGGCTACACCTTC. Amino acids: CASSLGIGGYTF.

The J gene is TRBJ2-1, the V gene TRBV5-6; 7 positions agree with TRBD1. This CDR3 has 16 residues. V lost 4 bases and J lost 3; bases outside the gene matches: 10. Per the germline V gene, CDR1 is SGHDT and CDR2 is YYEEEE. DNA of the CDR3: TGTGCCAGCAGCGGCACCTCCGGGACAGACTACAATGAGCAGTTCTTC. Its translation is CASSGTSGTDYNEQFF. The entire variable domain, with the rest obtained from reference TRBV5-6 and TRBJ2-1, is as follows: DAGVTQSPTHLIKTRGQQVTLRCSPKSGHDTVSWYQQALGQGPQFIFQYYEEEERQRGNFPDRFSGHQFPNYSSELNVNALLLGDSALYLCASSGTSGTDYNEQFFGPGTRLTVL.

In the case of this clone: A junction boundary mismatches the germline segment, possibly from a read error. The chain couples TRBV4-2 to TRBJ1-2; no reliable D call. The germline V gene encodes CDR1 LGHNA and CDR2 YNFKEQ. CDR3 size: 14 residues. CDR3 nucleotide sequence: TGTGCCAGCAGCCAAGATGGGGATAACCATGGCTACACCTTC. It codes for CASSQDGDNHGYTF.

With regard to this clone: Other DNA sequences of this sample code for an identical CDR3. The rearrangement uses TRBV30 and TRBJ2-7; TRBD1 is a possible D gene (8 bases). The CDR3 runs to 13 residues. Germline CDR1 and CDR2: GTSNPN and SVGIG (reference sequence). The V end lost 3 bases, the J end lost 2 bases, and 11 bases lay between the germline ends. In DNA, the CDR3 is TGTGCCTGGAGCACAGGGGGGGCCTACGAGCAGTACTTC. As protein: CAWSTGGAYEQYF.

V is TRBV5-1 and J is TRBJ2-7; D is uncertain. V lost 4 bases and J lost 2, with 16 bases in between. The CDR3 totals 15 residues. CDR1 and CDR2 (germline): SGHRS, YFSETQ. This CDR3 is CASSPAKNGAYEQYF. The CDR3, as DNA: TGCGCCAGCAGCCCGGCGAAAAACGGAGCCTACGAGCAGTACTTC.

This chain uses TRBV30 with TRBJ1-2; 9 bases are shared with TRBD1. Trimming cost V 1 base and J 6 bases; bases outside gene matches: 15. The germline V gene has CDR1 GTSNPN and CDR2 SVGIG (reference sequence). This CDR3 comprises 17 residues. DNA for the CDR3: TGTGCCTGGAGTGATTTGGTGTGGGGACAGGGAGAGGATGGCTACACCTTC. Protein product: CAWSDLVWGQGEDGYTF.

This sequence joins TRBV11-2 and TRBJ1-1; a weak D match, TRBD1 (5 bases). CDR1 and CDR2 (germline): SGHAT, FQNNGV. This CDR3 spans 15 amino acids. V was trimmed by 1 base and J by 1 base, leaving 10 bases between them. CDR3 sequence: CASSLARGGNTEAFF. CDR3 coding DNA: TGTGCCAGCAGCTTAGCACGGGGGGGGAACACTGAAGCTTTCTTT.

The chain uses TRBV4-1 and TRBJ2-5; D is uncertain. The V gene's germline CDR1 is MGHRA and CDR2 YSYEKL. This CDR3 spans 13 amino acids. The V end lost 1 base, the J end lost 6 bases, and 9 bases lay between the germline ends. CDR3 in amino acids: CASSQVLSKTQYF. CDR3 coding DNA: TGCGCCAGCAGCCAAGTATTATCGAAGACCCAGTACTTC.

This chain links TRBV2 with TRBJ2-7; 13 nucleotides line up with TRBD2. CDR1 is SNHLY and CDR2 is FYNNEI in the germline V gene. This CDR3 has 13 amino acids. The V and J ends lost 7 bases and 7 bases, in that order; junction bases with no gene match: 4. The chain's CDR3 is CASIRTSGGEQYF. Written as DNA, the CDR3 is TGTGCCAGCATTCGGACTAGCGGGGGTGAGCAGTACTTC. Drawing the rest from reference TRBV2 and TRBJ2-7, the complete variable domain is EPEVTQTPSHQVTQMGQEVILRCVPISNHLYFYWYRQILGQKVEFLVSFYNNEISEKSEIFDDQFSVERPDGSNFTLKIRSTKLEDSAMYFCASIRTSGGEQYFGPGTRLTVT.

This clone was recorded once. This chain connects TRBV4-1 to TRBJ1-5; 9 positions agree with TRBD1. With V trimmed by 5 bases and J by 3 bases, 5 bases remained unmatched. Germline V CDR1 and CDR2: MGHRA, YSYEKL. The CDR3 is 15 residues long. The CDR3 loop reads CASSTWTGANQPQHF. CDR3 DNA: TGCGCCAGCAGCACGTGGACAGGGGCCAATCAGCCCCAGCATTTT.